This is a list of T cell receptor beta chains from one sample in a study of cytomegalovirus exposure and HLA in healthy donors. The assay was immunoSEQ multiplex PCR, and TCRdb's table has in-frame clones only and misses some. Among about 360,000 clones listed, just over 85% were seen once. The sequencing input was PBMCs. The receptor source for this set is a woman between 18 and 29 years old in good health and CMV-seronegative. Each CDR3 is given without its conserved first and last residue.

length,V,J,CDR3
11,TRBV6-6,TRBJ1-1,ASSDRVGPEAF
12,TRBV6-1,TRBJ2-1,ASGSGGASNEQF
9,TRBV29-1,TRBJ1-2,SVGAGQGYT
15,TRBV25-1,TRBJ2-3,ASSATGGLPSTDTQY
13,TRBV4-2,TRBJ1-6,ASSPGDREGSPLH
13,TRBV7-9,TRBJ2-7,ASSLTGGRSYEQY
11,TRBV4-1,TRBJ2-1,ASSQVGSGEQF
10,TRBV7-9,TRBJ1-5,ASSLDFGAQH
13,TRBV5-4,TRBJ2-7,ASSEGDLTGYEQY
10,TRBV28,TRBJ1-6,ATLLAGSPLH
12,TRBV15,TRBJ2-7,ATSRDGEGAEQY
11,TRBV2,TRBJ2-5,ASSVVYQETQY
14,TRBV5-1,TRBJ2-3,ASSLRTSSHTDTQY
13,TRBV6-1,TRBJ1-1,ASSEAPGAGTEAF
14,TRBV18,TRBJ2-3,ASSPLSGRATDTQY
13,TRBV2,TRBJ2-5,ASRNSPAVQETQY
10,TRBV28,TRBJ2-3,ATVSSTDTQY
11,TRBV19,TRBJ2-3,ASSNRLTDTQY
12,TRBV6-5,TRBJ1-2,ASSQTGAGYGYT
15,TRBV7-6,TRBJ2-7,ASSSREGTSGRYEQY
14,TRBV11-2,TRBJ2-7,ASSLGLRGSSYEQY
12,TRBV5-1,TRBJ2-5,ASSFLAGQETQY
14,TRBV5-1,TRBJ2-5,ASRSGLAGAQETQY
10,TRBV30,TRBJ2-3,AWTGGADTQY
12,TRBV27,TRBJ1-1,ASSLSTSNTEAF